This T cell receptor (beta chain) came from a study of blood T cell repertoires in COVID-19. In germline, CDR1 is MNHEY, CDR2 SVGEGT. Losses at the gene ends were 0 bases for V and 0 bases for J; bases not matched to a gene: 8. This CDR3 is built from 17 residues. The study recruited people aged about 18 to 90 years across some 23 US areas. TCRdb's table, derived via immunoSEQ multiplex PCR, lists solely in-frame clones and lacks some. This sample yields roughly 150,000 clones, of which approximately 80% are seen a single time; around 5.1% belongs to the top ten. This clone was observed once. Input material: PBMCs or T cells enriched from blood (not recorded which). This TCR derives from a man aged 70-80 years who had been exposed to COVID-19. The chain has TRBV6-2 or TRBV6-3 and TRBJ2-7; 7 bases match TRBD2. The CDR3 here is CASSYSGRRGGSYEQYF. The CDR3 coding sequence is TGTGCCAGCAGTTACTCGGGCAGGCGCGGGGGCTCCTACGAGCAGTACTTC.